The clone carrying this T cell receptor (beta chain) was observed a handful of times. Trimming removed 2 bases from V and 11 bases from J; junction bases left unmatched: 8. The CDR3 is made up of 12 amino acids. Germline values: CDR1 SQVTM, CDR2 ANQGSEA. Combining iRepertoire HTBI primers with Arm-PCR of CDR3 regions, the authors built TCR beta libraries. Authors' analysis steps: Around 59 TRBV and some 15 TRBJ segments were identified across samples. Each CDR3 protein is one row after TCRdb ran MiXCR on the multiplex PCR reads. These V and J calls derive from TCRdb rather than the authors' analysis. The data show 370,000 or so distinct CDR3 sequences, roughly 15% seen once. The data were taken from a study of regulatory T cells in long-lasting Graves disease. Time point denoted: newly diagnosed GD, antithyroid drugs for less than 3 months. Making the TCR library involved RNA that had been extracted from PBMCs.

Another study also made use of these data, one on T cells in Graves' hyperthyroidism and ophthalmopathy. That source notes: Hyperthyroidism patients were newly diagnosed, had disease duration under 2 months, and were aged 18 to 65 years. Diagnoses used clinical symptoms, serum thyroxine and TRAb, thyroid ultrasound and orbital computed tomography. Onset of ophthalmopathy came a median approximately 6.9 months after the model predicted it.

Material: peripheral blood mononuclear cells (PBMCs), obtained at new diagnosis, from a patient treated with antithyroid drugs. This chain joins TRBV29-1 and TRBJ1-1, with TRBD1 matching over 7 bases. The clonotype originates from a woman between 18 and 30 years old with Graves disease. For the CDR3, the DNA is TGCAGCGTTGAACTTGGCAGGGGGACTGCTTTCTTT. It is translated as CSVELGRGTAFF.